This paragraph covers one T cell receptor beta chain sequence. Its antigen is as yet unknown. Germline CDR1 LNHDA, CDR2 SQIVND (reference sequence). CDR3 length equals 17 residues. Deletions cut 2 bases from V and 1 base from J, with 15 bases between. These data come from a study of cytomegalovirus exposure and HLA in healthy donors. General observations from the study: Some 150 TCR beta chains were listed as cytomegalovirus-associated. TCR beta V- and J-gene trimming was later associated with a missense DCLRE1C variant. Several of the most significant clusters appeared linked to common viral pathogens, based on a later analysis. It was likely that a cluster of highly shared sequence variants was a sequencing artifact.

60 Vbeta and 13 Jbeta primers were used in PCR. Assay used: immunoSEQ multiplex PCR; TCRdb lists only in-frame clones, some missing. The sample records roughly 150,000 clones, about 78% being singletons. This clonotype originated in a male donor in good health and CMV-seronegative. The sequencing input was PBMCs. The V call is TRBV19, the J call TRBJ1-5, with D possibly being TRBD1 (5 bases). CDR3 DNA sequence: TGTGCCAGTAGTATAATGAATCCAGGGAACAGCAATCAGCCCCAGCATTTT. It is translated as CASSIMNPGNSNQPQHF.